What follows is one T cell receptor beta chain and its context. Antigen specificity is unknown. The sample belongs to a study of T cells after posttransplantation cyclophosphamide. Broader study findings: Blood and skin or GI T cell repertoires showed limited TRB overlap.

Sequencing was performed with immunoSEQ multiplex PCR; in TCRdb, only in-frame clones are kept and a portion is missing. The sample lists about 18,000 clones; approximately 87% were seen once. The V gene's germline CDR1 is SGHAT and CDR2 FQNNGV. V was clipped by 1 base and J by 7 bases; unmatched bases: 5. The CDR3 loop spans 17 amino acids. Sequenced sample: memory CD4+ T cells sorted from blood. The TCR sequence derives from a man younger than 45 in good health and a related stem cell transplant donor. The chain recombines TRBV11-2 with TRBJ1-6; 12 bases align to TRBD1. CDR3 coding DNA: TGTGCCAGCAGCTTAGCCGCCGGGACAGGGGGCAATTCACCCCTCCACTTT. It encodes CASSLAAGTGGNSPLHF.